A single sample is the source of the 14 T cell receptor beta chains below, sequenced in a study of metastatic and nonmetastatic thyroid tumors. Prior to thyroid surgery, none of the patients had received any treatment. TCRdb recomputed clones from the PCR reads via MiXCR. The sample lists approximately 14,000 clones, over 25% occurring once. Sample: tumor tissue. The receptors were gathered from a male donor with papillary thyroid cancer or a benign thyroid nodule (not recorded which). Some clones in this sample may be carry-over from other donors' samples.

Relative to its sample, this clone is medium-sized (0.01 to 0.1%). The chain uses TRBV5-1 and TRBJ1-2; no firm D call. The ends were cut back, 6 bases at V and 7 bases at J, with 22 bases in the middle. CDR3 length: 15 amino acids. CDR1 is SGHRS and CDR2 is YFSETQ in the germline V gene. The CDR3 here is CASKSSSGRMSGYTF. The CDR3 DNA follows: TGCGCCAGCAAATCCTCGAGCGGGCGGATGAGTGGCTACACCTTC.

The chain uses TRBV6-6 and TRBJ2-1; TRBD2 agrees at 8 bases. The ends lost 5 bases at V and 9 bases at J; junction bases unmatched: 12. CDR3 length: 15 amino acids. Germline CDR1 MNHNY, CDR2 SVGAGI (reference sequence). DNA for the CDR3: TGTGCCAGCAGTAGGGAGGGACTAGTGGAAGTTGAGCAGTTCTTC. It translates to CASSREGLVEVEQFF.

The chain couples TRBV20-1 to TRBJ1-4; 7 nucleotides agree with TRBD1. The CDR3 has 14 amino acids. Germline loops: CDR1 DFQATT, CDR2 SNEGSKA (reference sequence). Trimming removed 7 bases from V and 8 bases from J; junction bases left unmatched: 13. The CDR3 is CSVRRPGGREKLFF. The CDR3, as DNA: TGCAGTGTGCGGAGACCAGGGGGGCGGGAAAAACTGTTTTTT.

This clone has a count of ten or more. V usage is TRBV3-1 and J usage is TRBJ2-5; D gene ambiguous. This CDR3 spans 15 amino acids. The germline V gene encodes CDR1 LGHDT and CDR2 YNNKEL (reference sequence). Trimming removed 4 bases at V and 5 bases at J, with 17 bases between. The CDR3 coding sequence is TGTGCCAGCAGCCCCTGGGTCTTGAGCGTGGAGACCCAGTACTTC. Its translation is CASSPWVLSVETQYF.

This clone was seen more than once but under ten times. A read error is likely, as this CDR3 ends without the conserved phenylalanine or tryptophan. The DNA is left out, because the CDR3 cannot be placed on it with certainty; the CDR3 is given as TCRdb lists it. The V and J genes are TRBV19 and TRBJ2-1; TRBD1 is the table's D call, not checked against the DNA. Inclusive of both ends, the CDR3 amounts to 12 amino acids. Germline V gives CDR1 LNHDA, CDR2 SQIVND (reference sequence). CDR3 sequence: CATSDSMDEQLY.

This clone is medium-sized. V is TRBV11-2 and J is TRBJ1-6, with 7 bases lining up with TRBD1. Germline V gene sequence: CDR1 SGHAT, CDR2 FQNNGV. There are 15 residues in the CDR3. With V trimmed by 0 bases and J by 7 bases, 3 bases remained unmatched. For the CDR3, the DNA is TGTGCCAGCAGCTTAGAAACAGGGGCAAATTCACCCCTCCACTTT. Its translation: CASSLETGANSPLHF.

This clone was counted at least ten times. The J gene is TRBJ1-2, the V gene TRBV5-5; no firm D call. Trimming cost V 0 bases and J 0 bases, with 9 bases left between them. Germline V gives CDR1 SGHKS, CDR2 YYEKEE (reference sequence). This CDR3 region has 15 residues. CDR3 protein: CASSLGQVANYGYTF. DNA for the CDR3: TGTGCCAGCAGCTTGGGGCAGGTCGCTAACTATGGCTACACCTTC.

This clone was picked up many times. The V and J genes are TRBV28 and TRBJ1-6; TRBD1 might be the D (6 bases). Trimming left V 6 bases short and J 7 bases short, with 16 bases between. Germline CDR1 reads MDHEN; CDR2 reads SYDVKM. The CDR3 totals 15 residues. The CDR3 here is CASRSQGPENSPLHF. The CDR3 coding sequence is TGTGCCAGCAGATCCCAGGGGCCGGAAAATTCACCCCTCCACTTT.

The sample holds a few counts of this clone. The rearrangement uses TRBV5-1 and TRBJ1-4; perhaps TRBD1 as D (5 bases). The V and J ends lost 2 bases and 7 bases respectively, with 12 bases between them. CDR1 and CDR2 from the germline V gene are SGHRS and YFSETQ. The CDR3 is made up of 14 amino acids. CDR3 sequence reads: CASSLTGGAEKLFF. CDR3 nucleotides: TGCGCCAGCAGCTTAACAGGCGGGGCTGAAAAACTGTTTTTT.

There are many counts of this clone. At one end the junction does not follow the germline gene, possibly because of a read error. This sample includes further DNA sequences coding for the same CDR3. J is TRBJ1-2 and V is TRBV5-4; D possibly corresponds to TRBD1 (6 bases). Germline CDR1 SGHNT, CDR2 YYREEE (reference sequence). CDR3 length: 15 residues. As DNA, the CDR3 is TGTGCTAGCAGCTTGGGGCCAGGGGAGGTGGTTGGCTACACCTTC. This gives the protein CASSLGPGEVVGYTF.

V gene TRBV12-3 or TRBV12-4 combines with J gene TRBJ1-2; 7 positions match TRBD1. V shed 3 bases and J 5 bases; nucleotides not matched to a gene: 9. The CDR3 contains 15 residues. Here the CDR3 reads CASSLIGGAVYGYTF. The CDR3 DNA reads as TGTGCCAGCAGTTTGATAGGGGGCGCAGTATATGGCTACACCTTC.

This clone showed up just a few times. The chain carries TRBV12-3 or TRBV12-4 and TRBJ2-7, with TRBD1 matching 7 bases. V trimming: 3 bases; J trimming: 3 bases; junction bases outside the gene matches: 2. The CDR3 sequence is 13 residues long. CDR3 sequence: CASSLRGLYEQYF. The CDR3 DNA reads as TGTGCCAGCAGTTTGAGGGGGCTCTACGAGCAGTACTTC.

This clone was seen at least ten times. CDR3 region: CASSLDNYGYTF. In DNA, the CDR3 is TGTGCCAGCAGCCTCGACAATTATGGCTACACCTTC. The chain combines TRBV11-3 with TRBJ1-2; D is undetermined. This CDR3 has 12 amino acids. The ends were cut back, 5 bases at V and 5 bases at J, with 9 bases in the middle. In germline, CDR1 is SGHNT, CDR2 YENEEA.

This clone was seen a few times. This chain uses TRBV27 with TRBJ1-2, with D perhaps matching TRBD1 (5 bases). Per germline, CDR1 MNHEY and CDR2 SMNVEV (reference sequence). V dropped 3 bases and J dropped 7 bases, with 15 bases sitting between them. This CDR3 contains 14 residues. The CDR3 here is CASSLAEGLGGYTF. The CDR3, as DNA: TGTGCCAGCAGTTTGGCTGAGGGGTTGGGTGGCTACACCTTC.